One T cell receptor beta chain is described in this entry. The sample comes from a study of control samples from healthy donors and cancer patients. Germline-derived CDR1 and CDR2 are MDHEN and SYDVKM. V lost 7 bases, J lost 5 bases, and 9 bases stayed unmatched. The CDR3 contains 15 residues. The assay was immunoSEQ multiplex PCR, and TCRdb's table has in-frame clones only and misses some. The repertoire consists of under 450,000 clones, with 75% to 95% occurring once and the leading ten covering more than 6%. Sequenced material: PBMCs. This TCR derives from a man aged 35 to 55 with head and neck cancer. This rearrangement joins TRBV28 to TRBJ2-7; the match to TRBD1 covers 12 bases. The DNA of the CDR3 is TGTGCCAGCACCTCCCCGGGACAGGGGGCGAACGAGCAGTACTTC. This gives the protein CASTSPGQGANEQYF. The entire variable domain, with the rest obtained from reference TRBV28 and TRBJ2-7, is as follows: DVKVTQSSRYLVKRTGEKVFLECVQDMDHENMFWYRQDPGLGLRLIYFSYDVKMKEKGDIPEGYSVSREKKERFSLILESASTNQTSMYLCASTSPGQGANEQYFGPGTRLTVT.